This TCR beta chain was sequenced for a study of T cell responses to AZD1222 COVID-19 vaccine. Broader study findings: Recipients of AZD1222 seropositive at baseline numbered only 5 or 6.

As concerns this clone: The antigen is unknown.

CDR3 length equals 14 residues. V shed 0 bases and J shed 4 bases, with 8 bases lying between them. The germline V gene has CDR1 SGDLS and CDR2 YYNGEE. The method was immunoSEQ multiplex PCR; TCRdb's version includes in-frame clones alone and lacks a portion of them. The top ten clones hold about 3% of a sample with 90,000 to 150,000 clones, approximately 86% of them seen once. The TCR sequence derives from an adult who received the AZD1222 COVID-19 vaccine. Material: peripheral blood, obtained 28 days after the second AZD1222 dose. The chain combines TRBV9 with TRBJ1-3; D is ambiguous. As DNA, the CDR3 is TGTGCCAGCAGCGTAGGGGGTACCGGAAACACCATATATTTT. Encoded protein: CASSVGGTGNTIYF.